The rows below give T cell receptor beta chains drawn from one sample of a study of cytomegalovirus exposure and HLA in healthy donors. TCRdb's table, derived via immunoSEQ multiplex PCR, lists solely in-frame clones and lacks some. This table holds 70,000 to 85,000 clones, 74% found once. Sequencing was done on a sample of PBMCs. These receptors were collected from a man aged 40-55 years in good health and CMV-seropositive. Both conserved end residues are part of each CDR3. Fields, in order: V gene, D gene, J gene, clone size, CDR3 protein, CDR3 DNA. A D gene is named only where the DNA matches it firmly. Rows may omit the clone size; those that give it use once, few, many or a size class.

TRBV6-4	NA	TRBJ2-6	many	CASSPEDSGANVLTF	TGTGCCAGCAGCCCAGAGGACTCTGGGGCCAACGTCCTGACTTTC
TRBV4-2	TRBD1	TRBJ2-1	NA	CASSQGAQGAKEQFF	TGTGCCAGCAGCCAGGGGGCACAGGGGGCGAAGGAGCAGTTCTTC
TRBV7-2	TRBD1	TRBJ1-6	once	CASSLATGAAYSPLHF	TGTGCCAGCAGCTTAGCAACAGGGGCCGCATATTCACCCCTCCACTTT
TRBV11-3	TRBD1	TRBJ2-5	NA	CASSTSSRGHETQYF	TGTGCCAGCAGCACTTCGAGCAGGGGGCATGAGACCCAGTACTTC
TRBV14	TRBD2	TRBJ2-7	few	CASSPGLAGIQYF	TGTGCCAGCAGCCCGGGACTAGCGGGGATCCAGTACTTC
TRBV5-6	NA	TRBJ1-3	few	CASSFRLGSSGNTIYF	TGTGCCAGCAGCTTTAGGCTTGGGAGCTCTGGAAACACCATATATTTT
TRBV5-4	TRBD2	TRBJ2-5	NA	CASSQGTRGETQYF	TGTGCCAGCAGCCAAGGGACTAGGGGAGAGACCCAGTACTTC
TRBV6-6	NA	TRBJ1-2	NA	CASSYSRGYTF	TGTGCCAGCAGTTACTCGAGGGGCTACACCTTC
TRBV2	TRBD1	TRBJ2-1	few	CASSTRQGAWNEQFF	TGTGCCAGCAGTACCCGACAGGGGGCTTGGAATGAGCAGTTCTTC
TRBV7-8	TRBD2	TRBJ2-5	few	CASMPSGGAPETQYF	TGTGCCAGCATGCCTTCGGGGGGGGCCCCAGAGACCCAGTACTTC
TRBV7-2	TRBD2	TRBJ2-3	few	CASSSGTSGGAVDTQYF	TGTGCCAGCAGCTCCGGGACTAGCGGGGGGGCCGTCGATACGCAGTATTTT
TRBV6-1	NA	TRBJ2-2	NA	CASSDYWNTGELFF	TGTGCCAGCAGTGACTACTGGAACACCGGGGAGCTGTTTTTT
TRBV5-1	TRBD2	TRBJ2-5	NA	CASSLRTSGSRIVETQYF	TGCGCCAGCAGCTTGCGGACTAGCGGGAGCCGGATAGTAGAGACCCAGTACTTC
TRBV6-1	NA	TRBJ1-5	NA	CASSEVGAPVDNQPQHF	TGTGCCAGCAGTGAAGTAGGGGCCCCGGTGGACAATCAGCCCCAGCATTTT
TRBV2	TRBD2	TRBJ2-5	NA	CASRASGGAQETQYF	TGTGCCAGCAGGGCTAGCGGGGGGGCCCAAGAGACCCAGTACTTC
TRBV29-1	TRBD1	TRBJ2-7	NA	CSVSTGGEQYF	TGCAGCGTTTCTACAGGGGGCGAGCAGTACTTC
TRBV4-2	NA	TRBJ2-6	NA	CASSQGGATGANVLTF	TGTGCCAGCAGCCAAGGGGGAGCGACTGGGGCCAACGTCCTGACTTTC
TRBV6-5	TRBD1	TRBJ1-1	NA	CASTSGTGVAFF	TGTGCCAGCACCTCCGGGACAGGGGTAGCTTTCTTT
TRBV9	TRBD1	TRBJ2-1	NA	CASSVSIDTGGYNEQFF	TGTGCCAGCAGCGTATCGATAGATACAGGGGGCTACAATGAGCAGTTCTTC
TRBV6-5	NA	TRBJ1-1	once	CASRGGHTEAFF	TGTGCCAGCAGGGGGGGACACACTGAAGCTTTCTTT
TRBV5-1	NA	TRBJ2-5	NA	CASSPRTGGGTQYF	TGCGCCAGCAGCCCCAGGACAGGAGGGGGGACCCAGTACTTC
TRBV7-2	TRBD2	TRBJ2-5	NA	CASNQDAGGPETQYF	TGTGCCAGCAACCAAGACGCGGGGGGGCCCGAGACCCAGTACTTC
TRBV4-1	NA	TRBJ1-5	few	CASSQVGLGGNQPQHF	TGCGCCAGCAGCCAAGTCGGTTTGGGCGGCAATCAGCCCCAGCATTTT
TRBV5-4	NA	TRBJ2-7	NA	CASSLDGAGEQYF	TGTGCCAGCAGCTTGGACGGGGCGGGGGAGCAGTACTTC
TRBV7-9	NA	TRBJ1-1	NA	CASSLLASNTEAFF	TGTGCCAGCAGCTTATTGGCCTCGAACACTGAAGCTTTCTTT
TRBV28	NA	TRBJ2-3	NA	CASWSQGGSDTQYF	TGTGCCAGCTGGTCGCAGGGTGGGTCAGATACGCAGTATTTT
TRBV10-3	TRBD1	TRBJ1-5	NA	CAIAGQGGNQPQHF	TGTGCCATCGCCGGACAGGGAGGCAATCAGCCCCAGCATTTT
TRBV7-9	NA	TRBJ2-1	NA	CASSPGYNEQFF	TGTGCCAGCAGCCCCGGCTACAATGAGCAGTTCTTC
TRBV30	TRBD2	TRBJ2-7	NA	CAWTAGPYEQYF	TGTGCCTGGACAGCGGGACCCTACGAGCAGTACTTC